This T cell receptor (beta chain) was sequenced in a study of blood T cell repertoires in COVID-19 (dated by TCRdb to the early 2020s). Concerning the study at large: Samples covering the acute and convalescent phases of COVID-19 were provided by collaborators in the United States, Italy and Spain. The prospective study material was composed of cDNA or gDNA derived from T cells, B-cell-depleted T cells, or PBMCs. Deeply sampled blood TCRbeta repertoires from subjects exposed to, actively infected with, or recovered from COVID-19 were included in the dataset. The repertoires were released in a freely available public database intended as a resource for research on the immune response to SARS-CoV-2. Samples came from the ongoing ImmuneRACE study (first 160 participants) plus 1,254 subjects from 6 global collaborators. Sample metadata almost always included a de-identified subject ID, COVID-19 status, age in years and sex. HLA class I and class II types, where available, came from metadata supplied by the sample provider rather than from assay-based typing.

What the study reported, not specific to this receptor: The quantity of clinical and demographic metadata differed by source and by participant and was supplied without curation.

TCRbeta CDR3 regions were amplified from genomic DNA by means of the immunoSEQ Assay, a bias-controlled multiplex PCR. The published analysis was carried out like this. Within the assay, amplification of reference gene primers was used to estimate how many nucleated cells each sample contained. To quantify the absolute abundance of each unique TCRbeta CDR3 rearrangement, sequence reads were collapsed and filtered. For each sample, productive Simpson clonality was calculated as the square root of Simpson's diversity index over productive rearrangements. Entries here come from immuneACCESS through TCRdb and include only in-frame sequences with V and J called. Some clones fail to appear in such tables; in the studies checked, an unresolved V gene covers under half of the shortfall, and the cause of the remainder is unknown. V and J calls and clone size are copied from that table; D and trimming were computed from the DNA. This sample holds around 84,000 clones; around 82% were observed only once. Approximately 37% of the sample goes to the ten largest clones.

Ends trimmed: V by 3 bases, J by 4 bases; bases unmatched to a gene: 11. Looking up the germline V gene yields CDR1 SGDLS and CDR2 YYNGEE. From its cysteine to its phenylalanine, the CDR3 spans 16 amino acids. The DNA shown is the 48-base CDR3, in frame from base 1. A remark on this clone: Its antigen target is currently unknown. Qualities for individual bases were not recorded, and no much larger clone is one base off.

The collaborating institutions used their own protocols to collect whole blood in K2EDTA tubes. Collaborator samples were shipped for TCRbeta analysis as frozen whole blood, isolated PBMCs, or DNA extracted from either sample type. The chain is encoded by TRBV9 joined to TRBJ2-5; TRBD2 fits 8 bases in the junction. The specimen sequenced was peripheral blood. The sequence was obtained from a man at least 80 years old with active or convalescent COVID-19. The DNA is as follows: TGTGCCAGCAGCGCCCCCACTAGCGGATCTTCAGAGACCCAGTACTTC. Translated, this is CASSAPTSGSSETQYF.